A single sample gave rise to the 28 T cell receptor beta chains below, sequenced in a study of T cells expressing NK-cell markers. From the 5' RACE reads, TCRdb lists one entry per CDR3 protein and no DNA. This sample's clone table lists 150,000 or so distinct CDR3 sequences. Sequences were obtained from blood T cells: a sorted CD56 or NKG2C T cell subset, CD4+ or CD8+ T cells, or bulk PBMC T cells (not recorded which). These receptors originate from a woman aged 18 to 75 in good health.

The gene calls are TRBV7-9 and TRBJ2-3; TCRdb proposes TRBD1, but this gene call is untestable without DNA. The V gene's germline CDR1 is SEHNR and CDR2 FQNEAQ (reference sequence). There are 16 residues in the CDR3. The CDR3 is CASSLGGALSTDTQYF.

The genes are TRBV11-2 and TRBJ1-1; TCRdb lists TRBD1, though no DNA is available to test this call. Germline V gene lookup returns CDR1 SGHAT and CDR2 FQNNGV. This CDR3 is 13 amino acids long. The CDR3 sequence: CASAIQGNTEAFF.

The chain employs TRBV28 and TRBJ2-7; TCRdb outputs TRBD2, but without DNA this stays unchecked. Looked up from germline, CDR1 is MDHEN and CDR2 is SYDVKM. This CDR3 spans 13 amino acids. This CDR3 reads CASKTSGTYEQYF.

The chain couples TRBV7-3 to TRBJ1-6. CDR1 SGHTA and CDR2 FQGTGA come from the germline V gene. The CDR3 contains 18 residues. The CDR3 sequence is CASSPRRLGSSYNSPLHF.

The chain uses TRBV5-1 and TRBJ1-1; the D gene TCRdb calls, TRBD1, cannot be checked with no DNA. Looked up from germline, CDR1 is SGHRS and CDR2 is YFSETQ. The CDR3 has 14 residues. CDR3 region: CASSLGGVNTEAFF.

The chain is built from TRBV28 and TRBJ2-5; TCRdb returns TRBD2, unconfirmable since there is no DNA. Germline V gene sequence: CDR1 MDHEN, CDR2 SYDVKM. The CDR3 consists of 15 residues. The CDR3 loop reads CASSLWGGKGETQYF.

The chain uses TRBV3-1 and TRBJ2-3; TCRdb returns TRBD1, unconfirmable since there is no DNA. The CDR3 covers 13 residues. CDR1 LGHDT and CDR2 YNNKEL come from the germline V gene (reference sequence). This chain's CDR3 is CASSQDDRAMQYF.

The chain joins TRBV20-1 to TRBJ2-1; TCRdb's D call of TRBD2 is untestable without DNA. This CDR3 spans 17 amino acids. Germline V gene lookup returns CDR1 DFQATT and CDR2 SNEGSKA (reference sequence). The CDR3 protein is CSARGPGGGASYNEQFF.

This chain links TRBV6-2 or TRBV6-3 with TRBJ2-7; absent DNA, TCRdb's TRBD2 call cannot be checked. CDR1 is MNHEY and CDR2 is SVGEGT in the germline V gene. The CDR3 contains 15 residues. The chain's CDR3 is CASKSPELVRDEQYF.

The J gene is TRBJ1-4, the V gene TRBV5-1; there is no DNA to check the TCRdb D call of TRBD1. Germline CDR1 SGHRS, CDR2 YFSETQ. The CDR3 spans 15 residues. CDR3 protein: CASSLSGQITEKLFF.

The CDR3 here is CASSQGHGTGGTGELFF. The gene calls are TRBV4-2 and TRBJ2-2; TCRdb names TRBD1, which stays unverified in the absence of DNA. The V gene's germline CDR1 is LGHNA and CDR2 YNFKEQ. The CDR3 has 17 amino acids.

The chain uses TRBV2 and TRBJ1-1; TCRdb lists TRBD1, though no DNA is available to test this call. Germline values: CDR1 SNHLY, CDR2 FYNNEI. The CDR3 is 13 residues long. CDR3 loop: CASILRGGTEAFF. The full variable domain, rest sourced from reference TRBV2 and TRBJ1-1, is EPEVTQTPSHQVTQMGQEVILRCVPISNHLYFYWYRQILGQKVEFLVSFYNNEISEKSEIFDDQFSVERPDGSNFTLKIRSTKLEDSAMYFCASILRGGTEAFFGQGTRLTVV.

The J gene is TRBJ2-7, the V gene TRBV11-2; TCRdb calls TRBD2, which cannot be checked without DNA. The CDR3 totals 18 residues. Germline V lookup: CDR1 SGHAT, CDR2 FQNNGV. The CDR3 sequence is CASSSRDYLRGAPYEQYF.

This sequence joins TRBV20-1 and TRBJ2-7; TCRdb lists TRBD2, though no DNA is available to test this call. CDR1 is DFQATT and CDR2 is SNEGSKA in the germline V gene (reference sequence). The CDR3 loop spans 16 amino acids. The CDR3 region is CSARGGVAGGTYEQYF.

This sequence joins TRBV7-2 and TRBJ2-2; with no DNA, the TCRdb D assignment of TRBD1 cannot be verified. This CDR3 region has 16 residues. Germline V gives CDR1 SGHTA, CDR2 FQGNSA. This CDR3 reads CASSPARGAGTGELFF.

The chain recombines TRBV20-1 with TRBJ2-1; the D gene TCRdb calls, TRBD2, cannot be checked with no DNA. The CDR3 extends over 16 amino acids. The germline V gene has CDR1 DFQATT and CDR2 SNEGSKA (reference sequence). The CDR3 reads CSARDMLAGGFSVGFF.

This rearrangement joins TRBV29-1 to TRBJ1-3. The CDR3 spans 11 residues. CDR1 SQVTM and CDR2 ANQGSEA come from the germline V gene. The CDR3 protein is CSVLKGNTIYF.

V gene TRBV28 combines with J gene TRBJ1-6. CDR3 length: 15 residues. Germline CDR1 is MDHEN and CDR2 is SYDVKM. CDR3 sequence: CASTVGGSYNSPLHF.

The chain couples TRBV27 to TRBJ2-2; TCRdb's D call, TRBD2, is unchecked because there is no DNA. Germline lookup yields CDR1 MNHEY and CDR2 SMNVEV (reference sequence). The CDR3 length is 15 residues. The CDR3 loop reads CASSMGTGRAGELFF.

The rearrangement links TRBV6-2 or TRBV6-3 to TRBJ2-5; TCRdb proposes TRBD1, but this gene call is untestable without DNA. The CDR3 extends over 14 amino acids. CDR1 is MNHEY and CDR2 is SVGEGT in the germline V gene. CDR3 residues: CASRKGTNQETQYF.

The CDR3 here is CSVETSGTSTDTQYF. J is TRBJ2-3 and V is TRBV29-1; without DNA, the TCRdb call of TRBD2 cannot be checked. The V gene's germline CDR1 is SQVTM and CDR2 ANQGSEA. This CDR3 has 15 residues.

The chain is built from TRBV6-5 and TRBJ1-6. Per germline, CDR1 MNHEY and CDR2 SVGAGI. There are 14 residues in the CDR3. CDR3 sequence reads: CASISRTYNSPLHF.

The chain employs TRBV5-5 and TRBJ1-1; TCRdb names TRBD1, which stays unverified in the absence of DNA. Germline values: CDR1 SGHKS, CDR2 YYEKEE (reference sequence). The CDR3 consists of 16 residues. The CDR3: CASSTYHGGLNTEAFF.

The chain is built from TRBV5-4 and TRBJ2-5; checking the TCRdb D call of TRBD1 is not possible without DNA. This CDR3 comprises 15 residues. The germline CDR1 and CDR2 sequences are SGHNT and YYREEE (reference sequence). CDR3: CASSKTTGGGETQYF.

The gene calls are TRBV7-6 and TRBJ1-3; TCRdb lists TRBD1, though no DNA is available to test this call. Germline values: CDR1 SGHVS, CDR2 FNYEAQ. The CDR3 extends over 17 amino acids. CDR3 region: CASSTANRGVSGNTIYF.

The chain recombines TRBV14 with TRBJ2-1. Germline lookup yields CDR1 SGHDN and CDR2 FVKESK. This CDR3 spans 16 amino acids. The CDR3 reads CASSQDMGSSYNEQFF.

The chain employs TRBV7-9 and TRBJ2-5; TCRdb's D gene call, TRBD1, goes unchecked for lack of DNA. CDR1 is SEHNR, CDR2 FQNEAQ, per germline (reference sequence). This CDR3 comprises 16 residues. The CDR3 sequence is CASSLMIDRILETQYF. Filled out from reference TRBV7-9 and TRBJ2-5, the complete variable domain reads DTGVSQNPRHKITKRGQNVTFRCDPISEHNRLYWYRQTLGQGPEFLTYFQNEAQLEKSRLLSDRFSAERPKGSFSTLEIQRTEQGDSAMYLCASSLMIDRILETQYFGPGTRLLVL.

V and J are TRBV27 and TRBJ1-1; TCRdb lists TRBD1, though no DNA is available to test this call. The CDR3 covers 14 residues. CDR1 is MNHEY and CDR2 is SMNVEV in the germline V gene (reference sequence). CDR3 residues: CASSLMKKGREAFF.